This T cell receptor (beta chain) is from a study of Graves' ophthalmopathy and Graves' hyperthyroidism. In this sample, this clonotype turned up many times. The antigen is unknown. Study-wide points: Prediction of ophthalmopathy progression reached roughly 68% sensitivity and around 75% specificity.

The CDR3 runs to 13 residues. Trimming removed 3 bases from V and 3 bases from J, with 8 bases in between. The TCR beta CDR3 regions underwent amplification from RNA transcripts. The first round was an RT-PCR with HTBI primers, and the second round was a multiplex PCR. TCRdb used MiXCR to reprocess the multiplex PCR reads, holding one entry per CDR3 protein. The repertoire consists of 620,000 or so distinct CDR3 sequences, with about a fifth occurring once and the leading ten covering approximately 7.7%. Among the hyperthyroidism patients, all were newly diagnosed, aged 18 to 65, with under 2 months' duration.

The sample comprised peripheral blood. The chain employs TRBV12-3 or TRBV12-4 and TRBJ2-5; TRBD1 might be the D (6 bases). This clonotype was obtained from a young woman with stable Graves' hyperthyroidism. Some clones in this sample may be carry-over from other donors' samples. The CDR3: CASSFWDKETQYF. In DNA form, the CDR3 reads TGTGCCAGCAGTTTCTGGGACAAAGAGACCCAGTACTTC.